This T cell receptor beta chain was retrieved from a study of cytomegalovirus exposure and HLA in healthy donors. Overall study: Genotyping of 430 or so donors showed that over 80% belonged to the Caucasian-associated ancestry cluster.

This clone was recorded a few times. Its antigen is unknown. The PCR employed 60 Vbeta primers together with 13 Jbeta primers. The repertoire was sequenced with immunoSEQ multiplex PCR; TCRdb's copy has only in-frame clones and lacks some. The sample yields roughly 92,000 clones, about 7.6% seen once. Whole-study results and caveats: The study designated about 180 TCR beta chains cytomegalovirus-associated. In a later analysis, parvovirus B19, influenza, CMV and Epstein-Barr virus appeared linked to several top co-occurrence clusters.

This CDR3 spans 16 amino acids. V lost 0 bases to trimming and J lost 7 bases; unmatched junction nucleotides: 7. From germline, CDR1 is SGHRS and CDR2 YFSETQ. The sample was PBMCs. The clonotype comes from a man aged 50 to 60 in good health and CMV-seronegative. The genes are TRBV5-1 and TRBJ1-6, with TRBD1 identical over 7 bases. The CDR3 DNA sequence: TGCGCCAGCAGCTTGGGTCCGACAGGGATAAATTCACCCCTCCACTTT. It yields the protein CASSLGPTGINSPLHF.